A selection of T cell receptor beta chains follows, all from one sample in a study of blood T cell repertoires in COVID-19. Clones were read by immunoSEQ multiplex PCR, and TCRdb kept only the in-frame ones, dropping some. The table includes under 200,000 clones, around 85% detected once. The sequencing input was peripheral blood. These receptor sequences come from a man in his 60s who had recovered from COVID-19. The CDR3 runs from the conserved cysteine through the conserved F or W. The D gene is left open where the match is weak. The listing skips clone size in some rows; elsewhere it reads once, few, many or a size class.

v_call	j_call	clone_size	d_call	cdr3_nt	cdr3_aa
TRBV25-1	TRBJ1-1	few	-	TGTGCCAGCAGTCCTCAGTACGTAATGGCCGGAGCCGAAGCTTTCTTT	CASSPQYVMAGAEAFF
TRBV20-1	TRBJ1-3	-	-	TGCAGTGCTAGTCCAGGGGCCGGGGGAAACACCATATATTTT	CSASPGAGGNTIYF
TRBV6-5	TRBJ1-1	-	TRBD1	TGTGCCAGCAGTTATTTACCTGGACAGGGAAACACTGAAGCTTTCTTT	CASSYLPGQGNTEAFF
TRBV10-2	TRBJ1-2	-	-	TGCGCCAGCAGTGAAGGCGGGGGTCTAAACTATGGCTACACCTTC	CASSEGGGLNYGYTF
TRBV18	TRBJ2-2	-	-	TGTGCCAGCTCCTCTAGCACCGGGGAGCTGTTTTTT	CASSSSTGELFF
TRBV13	TRBJ2-7	-	TRBD1	TGTGCCAGCAGCTCAGTGGGACAGCATCCCTACGAGCAGTACTTC	CASSSVGQHPYEQYF
TRBV10-3	TRBJ2-7	once	TRBD1	TGTGCCATCCGGGGACAGGGGGTTTCCCACGAGCAGTACTTC	CAIRGQGVSHEQYF
TRBV11-2	TRBJ2-7	-	-	TGTGCCAGCAGCCACGAGAGGAGCGAGCAGTACTTC	CASSHERSEQYF
TRBV5-8	TRBJ2-7	-	-	TGTGCCAGCAGCTCCCTCTCCTACGAGCAGTACTTC	CASSSLSYEQYF
TRBV11-2	TRBJ2-1	few	-	TGTGCCAGCAGCTTTTTGAGCGGAGACAATGAGCAGTTCTTC	CASSFLSGDNEQFF
TRBV19	TRBJ2-3	-	TRBD2	TGTGCCAGTAGTACCCGAGCGGGGGGGCCAGGAGATACGCAGTATTTT	CASSTRAGGPGDTQYF
TRBV5-1	TRBJ2-5	-	TRBD2	TGCGCCAGCAGCTTACCCCGACTAGCGGGGAAACAAGAGACCCAGTACTTC	CASSLPRLAGKQETQYF
TRBV7-2	TRBJ1-4	-	-	TGTGCCAGCAGCTTGAGGAGGGGTAATGAAAAACTGTTTTTT	CASSLRRGNEKLFF
TRBV6-5	TRBJ1-3	-	-	TGTGCCAGCAGTTACACTGGACAGTCTGGAAACACCATATATTTT	CASSYTGQSGNTIYF
TRBV3-1/TRBV3-2	TRBJ2-2	-	TRBD2	TGTGCCAGCAGCCCGAAGCGGGGGGGCCCCGGGGAGCTGTTTTTT	CASSPKRGGPGELFF
TRBV7-6	TRBJ1-4	-	TRBD1	TGTGCCAGCAGCCCCGGAGGACAGGCACAAAAACTGTTTTTT	CASSPGGQAQKLFF
TRBV6-6	TRBJ2-7	-	-	TGTGCCAGCTCCGGCTCCTACGAGCAGTACTTC	CASSGSYEQYF
TRBV6-5	TRBJ2-7	once	TRBD1	TGTGCCAGCAGACATGGGACAGGGGCTCGGTACGAGCAGTACTTC	CASRHGTGARYEQYF
TRBV5-1	TRBJ1-6	few	TRBD1	TGCGCCAGCAGCGTCCAGACAGGGAATTCACCCCTCCACTTT	CASSVQTGNSPLHF
TRBV6-5	TRBJ2-3	many	-	TGTGCCAGCAGAGGAGAAGCTTCGGATACGCAGTATTTT	CASRGEASDTQYF
TRBV5-4	TRBJ1-4	-	-	TGTGCCAGCAGTCCAGGTGGCAGGTCGATGAATGAAAAACTGTTTTTT	CASSPGGRSMNEKLFF
TRBV12-3/TRBV12-4	TRBJ1-2	-	TRBD1	TGTGCCAGCACCGGGACAGGCATTGGCTACACCTTC	CASTGTGIGYTF
TRBV30	TRBJ1-2	-	-	TGTGCCTGGAGTGTACCGCCCCGAGGATCCTATGGCTACACCTTC	CAWSVPPRGSYGYTF
TRBV5-1	TRBJ2-7	-	TRBD1	TGCGCCAGCAGCCTATCCGGGACAGGGCGTGAGGAGCAGTACTTC	CASSLSGTGREEQYF
TRBV5-1	TRBJ1-1	-	-	TGCGCCAGCAGCAAGGAGGACACTGAAGCTTTCTTT	CASSKEDTEAFF
TRBV24-1	TRBJ2-3	-	-	TGTGCCACCAGTGATTTGGGGGGGGGCCTCCATACGCAGTATTTT	CATSDLGGGLHTQYF
TRBV2	TRBJ2-3	-	-	TGTGCCAGCAGTCGAAGCGGGCTTGTGGATACGCAGTATTTT	CASSRSGLVDTQYF
TRBV27	TRBJ1-1	-	-	TGTGCCAGCAGTTTACGGGATTACAGGGTAGGTTCGGGCACTGAAGCTTTCTTT	CASSLRDYRVGSGTEAFF
TRBV15	TRBJ1-1	once	-	TGTGCCACCAGCAGAGTAGGACATACGAACACTGAAGCTTTCTTT	CATSRVGHTNTEAFF
TRBV7-2	TRBJ1-1	-	-	TGTGCCAGCAGCTTACGAGGGGGTGAAGCTTTCTTT	CASSLRGGEAFF
TRBV7-3	TRBJ1-1	-	-	TGTGCCAGCAGCTTAACTGGAGGACGAGCTTTCTTT	CASSLTGGRAFF
TRBV7-8	TRBJ2-1	-	TRBD2	TGTGCCAGCAGCTCACTGGCGGGGGGGAACAATGAGCAGTTCTTC	CASSSLAGGNNEQFF
TRBV16	TRBJ2-7	-	TRBD1	TGTGCCAGCAGCCTTTTGACAGGGGACGAGCAGTACTTC	CASSLLTGDEQYF
TRBV27	TRBJ1-1	-	-	TGTGCCAGCAGTTGGGGAGGGGACTTGAACACTGAAGCTTTCTTT	CASSWGGDLNTEAFF
TRBV4-1	TRBJ1-2	-	TRBD1	TGCGCCAGCAGCCCGGACGTAGGGACAGGGGTCTATGGCTACACCTTC	CASSPDVGTGVYGYTF
TRBV12-3/TRBV12-4	TRBJ2-3	-	-	TGTGCCAGCAGTTTACAGGGGAGTACGCAGTATTTT	CASSLQGSTQYF
TRBV3-1/TRBV3-2	TRBJ1-1	-	-	TGTGCCAGCAGCCAAGAAAGGAGTGATCCTCTCACTGAAGCTTTCTTT	CASSQERSDPLTEAFF
TRBV7-8	TRBJ2-5	-	-	TGTGCCAGCAGCTTATGGAGGGGGCGGTTGGAGACCCAGTACTTC	CASSLWRGRLETQYF
TRBV6-4	TRBJ1-4	-	-	TGTGCCAGCAGTGCCCAGGGGAATCCTAATGAAAAACTGTTTTTT	CASSAQGNPNEKLFF
TRBV24-1	TRBJ2-3	-	-	TGTGCCACCAGTTCCGGTGTGGGACACAGCACAGATACGCAGTATTTT	CATSSGVGHSTDTQYF